These T cell receptor beta chains were read from a single sample in a study of T cells in Graves' hyperthyroidism and ophthalmopathy. TCRdb re-analysed the multiplex PCR reads in MiXCR, keeping a single row per CDR3 protein. The sample includes around 720,000 distinct CDR3 sequences, under 45% of them seen just once. The specimen sequenced was blood. Every receptor here comes from a middle-aged woman with Graves' hyperthyroidism. Both conserved end residues are part of each CDR3. Fields, in order: V gene, clone size, J gene, D gene, CDR3 protein, CDR3 DNA. D genes are given only for firm matches. The size entry is marked missing in some rows and otherwise reads once, few, many or a size class.

TRBV30	NA	TRBJ1-5	NA	CAWTDDNQPQHF	TGTGCCTGGACCGACGATAATCAGCCCCAGCATTTT
TRBV7-9	many	TRBJ2-7	TRBD1	CASSLGHQGAYEQYF	TGTGCCAGCAGCTTAGGTCATCAGGGGGCCTACGAGCAGTACTTC
TRBV4-1	many	TRBJ2-7	NA	CASSQRESYEQYF	TGCGCCAGCAGCCAACGGGAGTCCTACGAGCAGTACTTC
TRBV7-9	few	TRBJ1-5	NA	CASSFGTGTSNQPQHF	TGTGCCAGCAGCTTCGGTACCGGGACTAGCAATCAGCCCCAGCATTTT
TRBV5-5	few	TRBJ1-2	NA	CASTLSGGTAGGYTF	TGTGCCAGCACCTTATCAGGTGGGACCGCTGGAGGCTACACCTTC
TRBV6-8	many	TRBJ1-6	NA	CASSLDSSSPLHF	TGTGCCAGCAGTCTTGACAGCTCCTCACCCCTCCACTTT
TRBV2	few	TRBJ2-2	NA	CASRAQTDTGELFF	TGTGCCAGCAGGGCTCAGACCGACACCGGGGAGCTGTTTTTT
TRBV12-3/TRBV12-4	NA	TRBJ1-5	NA	CASSTRTDNQPQHF	TGTGCCAGCAGTACCAGGACAGACAATCAGCCCCAGCATTTT
TRBV7-9	NA	TRBJ2-1	NA	CASRRGQNYNEQFF	TGTGCCAGCAGACGTGGACAGAACTACAATGAGCAGTTCTTC
TRBV7-2	few	TRBJ2-5	NA	CASSLSPGGLETQYF	TGTGCCAGCAGTTTAAGTCCGGGGGGCTTAGAGACCCAGTACTTC
TRBV2	many	TRBJ1-1	NA	CASSEDRINLNTEAFF	TGTGCCAGCAGTGAGGACAGAATCAATTTGAACACTGAAGCTTTCTTT
TRBV19	NA	TRBJ1-1	NA	CASSIELWRNTEAFF	TGTGCCAGTAGTATAGAGTTGTGGCGGAACACTGAAGCTTTCTTT
TRBV20-1	NA	TRBJ2-7	TRBD1	CSAKTQGDYEQYF	TGCAGTGCTAAGACACAGGGGGACTACGAGCAGTACTTC
TRBV28	few	TRBJ1-2	TRBD1	CASSYSRTGAEGYTF	TGTGCCAGCAGTTACTCCAGGACAGGGGCAGAGGGCTACACCTTC
TRBV2	few	TRBJ2-7	TRBD2	CASSTLAGGSYEQYF	TGTGCCAGCAGTACCCTAGCGGGAGGGTCCTACGAGCAGTACTTC
TRBV5-6	few	TRBJ1-2	NA	CASSFTGAGGGYTF	TGTGCCAGCAGTTTCACAGGAGCCGGGGGTGGCTACACCTTC
TRBV6-5	few	TRBJ1-6	TRBD1	CASSYVDRGYNSPLHF	TGTGCCAGCAGTTACGTCGACAGGGGTTATAATTCACCCCTCCACTTT
TRBV2	many	TRBJ2-7	NA	CASSAMDALSYEQYF	TGTGCCAGCAGTGCTATGGACGCCCTCAGCTACGAGCAGTACTTC
TRBV19	few	TRBJ2-5	NA	CASSTLSGLETQYF	TGTGCCAGTAGTACTTTATCAGGGTTAGAGACCCAGTACTTC
TRBV24-1	NA	TRBJ2-2	NA	CATSDLGQLNTGELFF	TGTGCCACCAGTGATTTGGGACAGCTAAACACCGGGGAGCTGTTTTTT
TRBV11-1	once	TRBJ2-7	TRBD2	CASSSPGTSGRYEQYF	TGTGCCAGCAGCTCCCCCGGGACTAGCGGGAGATACGAGCAGTACTTC
TRBV6-5	many	TRBJ1-2	NA	CASTPGDTLGYTF	TGTGCCAGCACCCCCGGGGACACGCTTGGCTACACCTTC
TRBV25-1	NA	TRBJ2-2	NA	CASSFKTDVWSPGELFF	TGTGCCAGCAGTTTCAAGACGGACGTTTGGAGTCCCGGGGAGCTGTTTTTT
TRBV20-1	NA	TRBJ2-5	TRBD2	CSARDGGNQETQYF	TGCAGTGCTAGAGACGGGGGGAATCAAGAGACCCAGTACTTC
TRBV15	many	TRBJ2-7	TRBD1	CATTKTGSYEQYF	TGTGCCACCACGAAGACAGGGAGCTACGAGCAGTACTTC
TRBV5-6	NA	TRBJ2-2	TRBD2	CASSLVGGRTGELFF	TGTGCCAGCAGCTTGGTTGGCGGGAGGACCGGGGAGCTGTTTTTT
TRBV4-3	few	TRBJ1-1	NA	CASSQDTSLNTEAFF	TGCGCCAGCAGCCAAGATACCTCCTTGAACACTGAAGCTTTCTTT
TRBV7-9	NA	TRBJ1-5	TRBD1	CASSLEGARQPQHF	TGTGCCAGCAGTTTGGAGGGGGCGCGACAGCCCCAGCATTTT
TRBV4-3	few	TRBJ2-7	NA	CASSQEVGENSYEQYF	TGCGCCAGCAGCCAGGAGGTGGGGGAGAACTCCTACGAGCAGTACTTC
TRBV6-1	NA	TRBJ1-2	NA	CASTYGGVEGYTF	TGTGCCAGCACCTATGGGGGCGTGGAAGGCTACACCTTC
TRBV10-3	few	TRBJ2-5	NA	CAISEKVETQYF	TGTGCCATCAGTGAGAAAGTGGAGACCCAGTACTTC
TRBV20-1	many	TRBJ1-2	TRBD1	CSARCRGHFGYTF	TGCAGTGCTAGATGCAGGGGGCACTTTGGCTACACCTTC
TRBV10-3	NA	TRBJ2-7	TRBD1	CAISPGQGMGYEQYF	TGTGCCATCAGCCCCGGACAGGGGATGGGCTACGAGCAGTACTTC
TRBV4-1	few	TRBJ1-4	TRBD1	CASSRASGTGREKLFF	TGCGCCAGCAGCCGAGCGTCCGGGACAGGGCGGGAAAAACTGTTTTTT
TRBV7-9	once	TRBJ1-5	NA	CASLQGEQPQHF	TGTGCCAGCCTCCAAGGGGAACAGCCCCAGCATTTT
TRBV12-3/TRBV12-4	many	TRBJ1-2	NA	CASSLSNRAGYTF	TGTGCCAGCAGTTTATCGAACAGGGCTGGCTACACCTTC
TRBV3-1	NA	TRBJ1-3	NA	CASRLGLGNTIYF	TGTGCCAGCAGGCTGGGACTGGGAAACACCATATATTTT
TRBV24-1	many	TRBJ1-1	NA	CATGSHTEAFF	TGTGCCACCGGGAGCCACACTGAAGCTTTCTTT
TRBV7-3	NA	TRBJ2-5	NA	CASSSGLKSLQETQYF	TGTGCCAGCAGCTCCGGCCTAAAGTCCCTTCAAGAGACCCAGTACTTC
TRBV5-1	few	TRBJ1-2	NA	CASSFAQDPNYGYTF	TGCGCCAGCAGCTTTGCCCAGGACCCTAACTATGGCTACACCTTC
TRBV19	NA	TRBJ2-7	NA	CASSNLHGQERYEQYF	TGTGCCAGTAGTAACCTTCACGGGCAGGAACGCTACGAGCAGTACTTC
TRBV20-1	many	TRBJ1-3	NA	CSARTGSSSGNTIYF	TGCAGTGCTAGAACAGGGTCTAGCTCTGGAAACACCATATATTTT
TRBV12-3/TRBV12-4	many	TRBJ1-6	NA	CASSSQPEPLHF	TGTGCCAGCAGTTCACAGCCGGAACCCCTCCACTTT
TRBV5-1	NA	TRBJ2-3	TRBD2	CASSPGGLAGGSTDTQYF	TGCGCCAGCAGCCCTGGGGGACTAGCGGGAGGCAGCACAGATACGCAGTATTTT
TRBV7-9	NA	TRBJ2-6	NA	CASSLGAGFAGANVLTF	TGTGCCAGCAGTTTGGGGGCAGGGTTCGCTGGGGCCAACGTCCTGACTTTC
TRBV7-1	NA	TRBJ1-6	TRBD1	CASTGQAIYNSPLHF	TGTGCCAGCACGGGACAGGCGATCTATAATTCACCCCTCCACTTT
TRBV28	many	TRBJ1-2	NA	CASSLLQEFNYGYTF	TGTGCCAGCAGTTTATTACAGGAATTTAACTATGGCTACACCTTC
TRBV7-9	once	TRBJ2-2	TRBD1	CASSLPDRGDTGELFF	TGTGCCAGCAGCCTACCGGACAGGGGGGACACCGGGGAGCTGTTTTTT
TRBV4-1	NA	TRBJ1-1	NA	CASSQGGVQGKEAFF	TGCGCCAGCAGCCAAGGAGGGGTGCAGGGCAAAGAGGCTTTCTTT
TRBV25-1	few	TRBJ1-1	TRBD1	CASSLWTGGGMNTEAFF	TGTGCCAGCAGTTTGTGGACAGGAGGAGGGATGAACACTGAAGCTTTCTTT
TRBV2	NA	TRBJ2-3	TRBD2	CASSRTSGNADTQYF	TGTGCCAGCAGTCGGACTAGCGGGAACGCAGATACGCAGTATTTT
TRBV29-1	NA	TRBJ2-5	NA	CSVEGGRGYQVETQYF	TGCAGCGTTGAGGGGGGCAGGGGGTATCAGGTAGAGACCCAGTACTTC
TRBV6-5	many	TRBJ1-1	NA	CASSYSPDTEAFF	TGTGCCAGCAGTTACTCACCAGACACTGAAGCTTTCTTT
TRBV6-5	NA	TRBJ2-2	NA	CASFRGDTTGELFF	TGTGCCAGCTTTAGGGGGGACACCACCGGGGAGCTGTTTTTT
TRBV20-1	many	TRBJ2-5	NA	CSAILPGRDTSETQYF	TGCAGTGCTATATTACCTGGACGGGACACCTCAGAGACCCAGTACTTC
TRBV7-2	NA	TRBJ2-2	NA	CASMRGNTGELFF	TGTGCCAGCATGCGGGGCAACACCGGGGAGCTGTTTTTT
TRBV25-1	many	TRBJ1-4	NA	CASSEAGTGREKLFF	TGTGCCAGCAGTGAGGCCGGGACTGGGAGGGAAAAACTGTTTTTT